This T cell receptor (beta chain) stems from a study of post-analysis software for immune sequencing data. Study-level findings and limits: Roughly five TRBV segments were significantly more frequent in patients than in controls. TRBV5-6, TRBV5-1 and TRBV20-1 were among these segments.

Germline CDR1 reads SQVTM; CDR2 reads ANQGSEA. V was pared by 3 bases and J by 1 base, with 13 bases between. The CDR3 is 16 residues long. Points on this clonotype: Its antigen is not known.

Built from TCR beta cDNA, the libraries had unique molecular identifiers in them. Once about 0.95 to 10 million T cells were used, approximately 520,000 cDNA molecules resulted. TCRdb re-analysed the PCR reads in MiXCR, keeping a single row per CDR3 protein. The sample lists some 500,000 distinct CDR3 sequences, around 40% occurring once. The TCR sequence derives from a girl aged 5 to 17 with multiple sclerosis. Material for sequencing was blood. The rearrangement links TRBV29-1 to TRBJ2-6; weak D call: TRBD1 (6 bases). The CDR3 protein is CSVDTGFVSGANVLTF. CDR3 DNA sequence: TGCAGCGTTGACACAGGGTTCGTGTCTGGGGCCAACGTCCTGACTTTC.